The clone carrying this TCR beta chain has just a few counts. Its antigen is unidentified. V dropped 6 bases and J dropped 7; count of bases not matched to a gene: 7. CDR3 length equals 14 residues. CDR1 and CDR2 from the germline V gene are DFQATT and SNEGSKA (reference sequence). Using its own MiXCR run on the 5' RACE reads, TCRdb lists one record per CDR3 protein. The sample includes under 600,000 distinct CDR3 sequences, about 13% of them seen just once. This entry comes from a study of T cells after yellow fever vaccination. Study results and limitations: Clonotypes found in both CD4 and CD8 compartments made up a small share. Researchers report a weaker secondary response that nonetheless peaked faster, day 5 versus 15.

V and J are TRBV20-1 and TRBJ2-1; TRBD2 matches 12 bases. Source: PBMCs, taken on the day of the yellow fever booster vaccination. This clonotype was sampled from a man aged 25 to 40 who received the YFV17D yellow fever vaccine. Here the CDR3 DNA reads TGCAGTGCGCACGTGACTAGCGGGAGTAATGAGCAGTTCTTC. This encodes CSAHVTSGSNEQFF.